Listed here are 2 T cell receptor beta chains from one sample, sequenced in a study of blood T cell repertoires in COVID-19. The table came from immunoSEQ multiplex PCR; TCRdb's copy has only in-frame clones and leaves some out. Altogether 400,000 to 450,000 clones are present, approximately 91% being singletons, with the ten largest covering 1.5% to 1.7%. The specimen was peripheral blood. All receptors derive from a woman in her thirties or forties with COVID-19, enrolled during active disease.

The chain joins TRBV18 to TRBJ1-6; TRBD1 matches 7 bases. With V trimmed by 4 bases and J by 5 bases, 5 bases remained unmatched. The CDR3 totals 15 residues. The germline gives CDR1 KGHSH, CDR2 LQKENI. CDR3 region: CASSLRGQNNSPLHF. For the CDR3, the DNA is TGTGCCAGCTCACTCAGGGGACAGAATAATTCACCCCTCCACTTT.

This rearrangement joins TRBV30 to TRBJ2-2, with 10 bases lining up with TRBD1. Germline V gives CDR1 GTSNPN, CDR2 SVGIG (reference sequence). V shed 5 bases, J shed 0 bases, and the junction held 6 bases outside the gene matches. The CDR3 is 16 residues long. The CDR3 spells CAWDDRGLTNTGELFF. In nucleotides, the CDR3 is TGTGCCTGGGACGACAGGGGGCTTACGAACACCGGGGAGCTGTTTTTT.